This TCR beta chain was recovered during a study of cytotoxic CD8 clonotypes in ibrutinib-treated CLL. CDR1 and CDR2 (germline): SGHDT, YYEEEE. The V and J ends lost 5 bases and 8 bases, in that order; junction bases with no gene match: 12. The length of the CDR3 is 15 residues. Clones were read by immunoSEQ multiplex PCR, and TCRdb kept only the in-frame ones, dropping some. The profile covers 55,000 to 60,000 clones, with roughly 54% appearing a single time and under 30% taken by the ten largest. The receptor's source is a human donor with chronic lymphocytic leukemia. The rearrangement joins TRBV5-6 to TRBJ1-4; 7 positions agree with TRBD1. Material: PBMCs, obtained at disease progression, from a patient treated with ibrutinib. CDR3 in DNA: TGTGCCAGCAGACGATCGACAGGGAGGTACGAAAAACTGTTTTTT. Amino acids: CASRRSTGRYEKLFF.